This is a list of T cell receptor beta chains from one sample in a study of blood T cell repertoires in COVID-19. TCRdb's copy holds only in-frame clones and misses some; the assay was immunoSEQ multiplex PCR. The sample comprises about 81,000 clones, roughly 91% of which are singletons, and 1.5% to 2% rests with the top ten. Sequenced: peripheral blood. These receptors all come from a woman between 50 and 59 years old in a cohort sampled during active COVID-19. CDR3s include the opening cysteine and the closing phenylalanine or tryptophan. Fields, in order: D gene, V gene, J gene, clone size, CDR3 DNA, CDR3 protein. D genes are given only for firm matches. The listing skips clone size in some rows; elsewhere it reads once, few, many or a size class.

D: -
V: TRBV6-1
J: TRBJ1-3
size: once
DNA: TGTGCCAGCAGTGAATCCTACCACAGTCGCTCTGGAAACACCATATATTTT
CDR3: CASSESYHSRSGNTIYF

D: -
V: TRBV28
J: TRBJ1-2
size: once
DNA: TGTGCCAGCAGTTTACTACAGCTAATTAACTATGGCTACACCTTC
CDR3: CASSLLQLINYGYTF

D: TRBD1
V: TRBV5-6
J: TRBJ2-2
size: -
DNA: TGTGCCAGCAGCCGTCCCGGGACAGGGATCCCCGGGGAGCTGTTTTTT
CDR3: CASSRPGTGIPGELFF

D: TRBD1
V: TRBV19
J: TRBJ2-2
size: once
DNA: TGTGCCAGTAGTGCCGGGACAGGTGGCACCGGGGAGCTGTTTTTT
CDR3: CASSAGTGGTGELFF

D: TRBD2
V: TRBV7-2
J: TRBJ2-5
size: -
DNA: TGTGCCAGCAGCCAGCCCGGGGTGAGCGGGACTGAGACCCAGTACTTC
CDR3: CASSQPGVSGTETQYF

D: TRBD1
V: TRBV27
J: TRBJ2-3
size: -
DNA: TGTGCCAGCAGTTTAGGGACAGCGTTCGGGGCAGATACGCAGTATTTT
CDR3: CASSLGTAFGADTQYF

D: -
V: TRBV7-2
J: TRBJ2-1
size: -
DNA: TGTGCCAGCAGCTTACTCTCTCCGTACAATGAGCAGTTCTTC
CDR3: CASSLLSPYNEQFF

D: TRBD1
V: TRBV4-2
J: TRBJ2-1
size: -
DNA: TGTGCCAGCAGCCAACCACGTACAGGGGCCCACAATGAGCAGTTCTTC
CDR3: CASSQPRTGAHNEQFF

D: -
V: TRBV5-1
J: TRBJ1-1
size: -
DNA: TGCGCCAGCAGCTTGGATACCGGGACTAACAGAGCTTTCTTT
CDR3: CASSLDTGTNRAFF

D: -
V: TRBV4-1
J: TRBJ2-7
size: -
DNA: TGCGCCAGCAGCCAAGTAAATTTTGTCGGCCCCGCGGACGAGCAGTACTTC
CDR3: CASSQVNFVGPADEQYF

D: TRBD1
V: TRBV28
J: TRBJ2-5
size: few
DNA: TGTGCCAGCAGTTCCGACGTGAAACAGGGGGCGGGGGAGACCCAGTACTTC
CDR3: CASSSDVKQGAGETQYF

D: TRBD2
V: TRBV9
J: TRBJ2-5
size: -
DNA: TGTGCCAGCAGCGTAGGGGATAGCGGGGGGTTAAGGGAGACCCAGTACTTC
CDR3: CASSVGDSGGLRETQYF

D: -
V: TRBV25-1
J: TRBJ1-5
size: -
DNA: TGTGCCAGCAGTGCAGGAGGTTATAGCAATCAGCCCCAGCATTTT
CDR3: CASSAGGYSNQPQHF

D: TRBD1
V: TRBV6-5
J: TRBJ2-7
size: -
DNA: TGTGCCGGAAAGATGACAGGGGCCCACGAGCAGTACTTC
CDR3: CAGKMTGAHEQYF

D: TRBD2
V: TRBV18
J: TRBJ2-3
size: -
DNA: TGTGCCAGCTCACCCCAGCGGGGGCGCACAGATACGCAGTATTTT
CDR3: CASSPQRGRTDTQYF

D: TRBD2
V: TRBV4-1
J: TRBJ2-1
size: -
DNA: TGCGCCAGCAGCCAAGCGTGGACTAGCGGTTTCAATGAGCAGTTCTTC
CDR3: CASSQAWTSGFNEQFF

D: -
V: TRBV3-1/TRBV3-2
J: TRBJ1-5
size: -
DNA: TGTGCCAGCAGCCAAGATACTACGGGGTCTCAGCCCCAGCATTTT
CDR3: CASSQDTTGSQPQHF

D: TRBD1
V: TRBV5-1
J: TRBJ1-1
size: -
DNA: TGCGCCAGCAGTTACAGGGGCCGTGGCACTGAAGCTTTCTTT
CDR3: CASSYRGRGTEAFF

D: -
V: TRBV4-2
J: TRBJ1-2
size: -
DNA: TGTGCCAGCAGCCAAGATCTTGGACAGACTCTTGGCTATGGCTACACCTTC
CDR3: CASSQDLGQTLGYGYTF

D: -
V: TRBV3-1/TRBV3-2
J: TRBJ2-5
size: once
DNA: TGTGCCAGCAGCCAAGATAGGCGGATGGAGGAGACCCAGTACTTC
CDR3: CASSQDRRMEETQYF

D: -
V: TRBV3-1/TRBV3-2
J: TRBJ2-2
size: -
DNA: TGTGCCAGCAGTCCCCCGGGGACCGGGGAGCTGTTTTTT
CDR3: CASSPPGTGELFF

D: TRBD2
V: TRBV11-2
J: TRBJ2-1
size: -
DNA: TGTGCCAGCAGCCCCAGTGGGACTAGCTGGAATGAGCAGTTCTTC
CDR3: CASSPSGTSWNEQFF

D: -
V: TRBV5-6
J: TRBJ1-2
size: -
DNA: TGTGCCAGCAGCTTGGGGAGTAACTATGGCTACACCTTC
CDR3: CASSLGSNYGYTF

D: TRBD1
V: TRBV19
J: TRBJ2-5
size: -
DNA: TGTGCCAGTAGTATAGTCCGGACAGGACAAGAGACCCAGTACTTC
CDR3: CASSIVRTGQETQYF

D: TRBD1
V: TRBV18
J: TRBJ1-2
size: -
DNA: TGTGCCAGCTCAGATCAGGGGGCGCTGGGCTATGGCTACACCTTC
CDR3: CASSDQGALGYGYTF

D: TRBD2
V: TRBV5-1
J: TRBJ2-3
size: -
DNA: TGCGCCAGCACCCCTAGCGGGACAAACACAGATACGCAGTATTTT
CDR3: CASTPSGTNTDTQYF

D: -
V: TRBV10-3
J: TRBJ1-1
size: -
DNA: TGTGCCATCAGTGAGGGGGTGGGGCTCAGGGCTGAAGCTTTCTTT
CDR3: CAISEGVGLRAEAFF

D: -
V: TRBV9
J: TRBJ2-5
size: -
DNA: TGTGCCAGCAGCGTGAGGCCAGAGACCCAGTACTTC
CDR3: CASSVRPETQYF

D: TRBD1
V: TRBV12-3/TRBV12-4
J: TRBJ2-1
size: -
DNA: TGTGCCAGCAGTTACGACAGGGCTGAGCAGTTCTTC
CDR3: CASSYDRAEQFF

D: -
V: TRBV2
J: TRBJ1-2
size: -
DNA: TGTGCCAACGGTGGGGGGAGTGACTATGGCTACACCTTC
CDR3: CANGGGSDYGYTF

D: -
V: TRBV2
J: TRBJ2-1
size: -
DNA: TGTGCCAGTCGCCTAGCGAACTACAATGAGCAGTTCTTC
CDR3: CASRLANYNEQFF

D: -
V: TRBV6-5
J: TRBJ1-1
size: once
DNA: TGTGCCAGCAGTTACTCCCCGCGGTACACTGAAGCTTTCTTT
CDR3: CASSYSPRYTEAFF

D: -
V: TRBV29-1
J: TRBJ2-3
size: -
DNA: TGCAGCGGGGGGGAGAGCACAGATACGCAGTATTTT
CDR3: CSGGESTDTQYF

D: TRBD2
V: TRBV4-1
J: TRBJ2-1
size: -
DNA: TGCGCCAGCAGCCAAGCCCGAGCGGGGAGCTCCTACAATGAGCAGTTCTTC
CDR3: CASSQARAGSSYNEQFF

D: -
V: TRBV19
J: TRBJ2-5
size: -
DNA: TGTGCCAGTAAGTTATACGGGAGTGAGACCCAGTACTTC
CDR3: CASKLYGSETQYF

D: -
V: TRBV2
J: TRBJ2-2
size: -
DNA: TGTGCCAGCAGTGTGGGCGGGGGCCTGAACACCGGGGAGCTGTTTTTT
CDR3: CASSVGGGLNTGELFF

D: -
V: TRBV2
J: TRBJ1-5
size: few
DNA: TGTGCCAGCAGCGCTCTGAGTAATAGCAATCAGCCCCAGCATTTT
CDR3: CASSALSNSNQPQHF

D: -
V: TRBV27
J: TRBJ2-4
size: -
DNA: TGTGCCAGCAGTTTATCGAGGCGGGACTTCATTCAGTACTTC
CDR3: CASSLSRRDFIQYF

D: -
V: TRBV11-2
J: TRBJ2-1
size: -
DNA: TGTGCCAGCAGCTTGACTTTTAAGAATGAGCAGTTCTTC
CDR3: CASSLTFKNEQFF

D: TRBD1
V: TRBV2
J: TRBJ2-5
size: -
DNA: TGTGCCAGCAAATACAACCCAGGGGGAGAGACCCAGTACTTC
CDR3: CASKYNPGGETQYF

D: -
V: TRBV3-1/TRBV3-2
J: TRBJ2-1
size: once
DNA: TGTGCCAGCAGCCCGGAGGGGGGGGGCACTAATGAGCAGTTCTTC
CDR3: CASSPEGGGTNEQFF

D: -
V: TRBV9
J: TRBJ1-6
size: -
DNA: TGTGCCAGCAGCGTAGAACAGTCGAATTCACCCCTCCACTTT
CDR3: CASSVEQSNSPLHF

D: -
V: TRBV28
J: TRBJ2-7
size: -
DNA: TGTGCCAGCAGTAGAACTAGTCCCTACGAGCAGTACTTC
CDR3: CASSRTSPYEQYF

D: -
V: TRBV6-5
J: TRBJ2-7
size: -
DNA: TGTGCCAGCAGGGAGCCCGGAATGGGTTCCTACGAGCAGTACTTC
CDR3: CASREPGMGSYEQYF

D: TRBD2
V: TRBV7-2
J: TRBJ2-5
size: -
DNA: TGTGCCAGCAGCTTACGGCGGGGGACGAAAGAGACCCAGTACTTC
CDR3: CASSLRRGTKETQYF

D: -
V: TRBV10-3
J: TRBJ2-1
size: -
DNA: TGTGCCATCAGTGAGATTGCAGGGGTCAATGAGCAGTTCTTC
CDR3: CAISEIAGVNEQFF

D: -
V: TRBV7-9
J: TRBJ1-3
size: few
DNA: TGTGCCAGCCGTTTTAGCTCTGGAAACACCATATATTTT
CDR3: CASRFSSGNTIYF

D: TRBD1
V: TRBV18
J: TRBJ1-2
size: -
DNA: TGTGCCAGCTCACCCGACAGGGACTATGGCTACACCTTC
CDR3: CASSPDRDYGYTF

D: -
V: TRBV28
J: TRBJ1-3
size: -
DNA: TGTGCCCTTCCGGGTCTCGGCGACCTTTCACTTTATCGCTCTGGAAACACCATATATTTT
CDR3: CALPGLGDLSLYRSGNTIYF